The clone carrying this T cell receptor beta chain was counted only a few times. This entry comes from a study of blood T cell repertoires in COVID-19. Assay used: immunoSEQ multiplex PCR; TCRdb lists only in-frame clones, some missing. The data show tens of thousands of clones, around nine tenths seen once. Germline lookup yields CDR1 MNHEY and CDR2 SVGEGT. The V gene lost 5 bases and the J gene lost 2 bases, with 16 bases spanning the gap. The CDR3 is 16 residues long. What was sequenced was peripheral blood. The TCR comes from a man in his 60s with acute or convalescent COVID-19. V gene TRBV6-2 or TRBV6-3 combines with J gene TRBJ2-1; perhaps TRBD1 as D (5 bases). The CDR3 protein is CASSPDNRSPYNEQFF. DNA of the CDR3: TGTGCCAGCAGTCCGGACAACCGGTCCCCCTACAATGAGCAGTTCTTC.